The 17 T cell receptor beta chains below were found in one sample sequenced in a study of beta chain features in type 1 diabetes. All of the isolated RNA was reverse transcribed, so expressed TCRB transcripts were sequenced. Sequenced by immunoSEQ multiplex PCR; TCRdb stores in-frame clones only, minus some. The data hold hundreds of thousands of clones, with roughly 12% observed a single time. Sequencing was carried out using naive CD4+ T cells from blood. All receptors derive from a man younger than 35 in good health.

This chain uses TRBV19 with TRBJ1-5; D is uncertain. CDR1 is LNHDA and CDR2 is SQIVND in the germline V gene (reference sequence). Trimming left V 6 bases short and J 2 bases short, with 8 bases between. The CDR3 totals 13 residues. The CDR3 spells CASSLRGNQPQHF. The CDR3 DNA reads as TGTGCCAGTAGCCTCCGGGGCAATCAGCCCCAGCATTTT.

The genes are TRBV5-1 and TRBJ2-1; TRBD2 agrees at 11 bases. The germline gives CDR1 SGHRS, CDR2 YFSETQ. V was pared by 1 base and J by 10 bases, with 7 bases of the junction left unmatched. This CDR3 has 15 amino acids. The CDR3 DNA sequence: TGCGCCAGCAGCTTGTCGACTAGCGGGATTCGGGAGCAGTTCTTC. As protein: CASSLSTSGIREQFF.

The V and J genes are TRBV5-8 and TRBJ1-2, with D uncertain. Trimming took off 6 bases at V and 3 bases at J, with 9 bases between the two ends. The germline CDR1 and CDR2 sequences are SGHTS and YDEGEE. The CDR3 totals 12 residues. The CDR3: CASTPRDYGYTF. As DNA, the CDR3 is TGTGCCAGCACCCCCCGGGACTATGGCTACACCTTC.

In its sample, this clone was seen a few times. J is TRBJ1-1 and V is TRBV7-9; the D is unclear. The V end was cut by 2 bases, the J end by 6 bases, with 7 bases between. The CDR3 loop spans 12 amino acids. Germline lookup yields CDR1 SEHNR and CDR2 FQNEAQ (reference sequence). The CDR3 is CASSLSPSEAFF. The CDR3 DNA sequence: TGTGCCAGCAGCTTATCCCCATCTGAAGCTTTCTTT.

The genes are TRBV5-6 and TRBJ2-1, with 11 bases aligning to TRBD2. J gave up 4 bases and V 4 bases, and 10 bases lay outside the gene matches. Per the germline V gene, CDR1 is SGHDT and CDR2 is YYEEEE. The CDR3 covers 17 residues. CDR3 sequence (DNA): TGTGCCAGCAGCCCTAGTACGGGACTAGCGGCATACAATGAGCAGTTCTTC. Translated: CASSPSTGLAAYNEQFF.

Of note for this clone: One end of the junction fails to match germline, which may point to a read error. The chain uses TRBV5-1 and TRBJ2-1, with 8 bases matching TRBD2. Germline CDR1 is SGHRS and CDR2 is YFSETQ. The CDR3 is 14 residues long. CDR3 in amino acids: CATSGTSSYNEQVF. CDR3 DNA: TGCGCAACTAGCGGAACCAGCTCCTACAATGAGCAGGTCTTC.

This clone was seen a handful of times. This rearrangement joins TRBV29-1 to TRBJ2-7; TRBD1 matches at 8 bases. The J segment lost 2 bases and the V segment lost 7 bases, leaving 4 bases of the junction unmatched. Germline CDR1 SQVTM, CDR2 ANQGSEA. The CDR3 extends over 12 amino acids. This CDR3 reads CSAATGAYEQYF. The CDR3 DNA sequence: TGCAGCGCCGCGACAGGGGCCTACGAGCAGTACTTC.

This clone was detected a few times. The chain is built from TRBV6-5 and TRBJ2-7; D remains ambiguous. The CDR3 extends over 11 amino acids. Germline assignment: CDR1 MNHEY and CDR2 SVGAGI. V was clipped by 7 bases and J by 3 bases, with 7 bases between them. In DNA, the CDR3 is TGTGCCAGCAAAAGAGACTACGAGCAGTACTTC. This translates into CASKRDYEQYF.

Many counts were recorded for this clone. Distinct nucleotide sequences in the sample also encode this CDR3. DNA of the CDR3: TGTGCCTGGAGTCGTGGGCCCACTGAAGCTTTCTTT. Amino acids: CAWSRGPTEAFF. The genes are TRBV30 and TRBJ1-1, with D unresolved. Germline CDR1 GTSNPN, CDR2 SVGIG (reference sequence). This CDR3 has 12 residues. Trimming took 2 bases from V and 4 from J, leaving 8 bases between them.

The table lists this clone with a few counts. The rearrangement uses TRBV7-2 and TRBJ2-5; 11 bases align to TRBD2. V lost 5 bases and J lost 5; bases outside the gene matches: 10. This CDR3 is built from 16 residues. CDR1 and CDR2 (germline): SGHTA, FQGNSA. CDR3 coding DNA: TGTGCCAGCAGCCGTGTGACTAGCGGGGAAGGGGAGACCCAGTACTTC. Its translation: CASSRVTSGEGETQYF.

V is TRBV30 and J is TRBJ1-5; D call uncertain. V gave up 2 bases and J gave up 4 bases, with 9 bases separating them. This CDR3 is built from 13 residues. The germline gives CDR1 GTSNPN, CDR2 SVGIG (reference sequence). The CDR3 loop reads CAWSKTENQPQHF. The CDR3 bases are TGTGCCTGGAGTAAAACAGAGAATCAGCCCCAGCATTTT.

This clone showed up just a few times. V gene TRBV27 combines with J gene TRBJ2-5; a possible D gene is TRBD2 (5 bases). Trimming cost V 5 bases and J 5 bases, with 12 bases left between them. Germline CDR1 is MNHEY and CDR2 is SMNVEV (reference sequence). The CDR3 spans 13 residues. Here the CDR3 DNA reads TGTGCCAGCAGTCGCAAACCGGGGGAGACCCAGTACTTC. The encoded protein is CASSRKPGETQYF.

The gene calls are TRBV18 and TRBJ2-1, with TRBD2 matching over 9 bases. CDR3 size: 13 residues. Trimming cost V 2 bases and J 9 bases; bases outside gene matches: 2. Germline V gene sequence: CDR1 KGHSH, CDR2 LQKENI. The CDR3, as DNA: TGTGCCAGCTCACCATGGCGGGAGGGTGAGCAGTTCTTC. This sequence encodes CASSPWREGEQFF.

This clone appeared a few times. This chain connects TRBV30 to TRBJ2-3, with 12 nucleotides matching TRBD2. The CDR3 runs to 17 residues. Germline V gene sequence: CDR1 GTSNPN, CDR2 SVGIG (reference sequence). V lost 5 bases, J lost 0 bases, and 9 bases stayed unmatched. The chain's CDR3 is CAWLLAGGRASTDTQYF. The CDR3 nucleotides read TGTGCCTGGCTACTAGCGGGGGGACGGGCGAGCACAGATACGCAGTATTTT.

This clone was recorded a few times. The chain links TRBV20-1 to TRBJ1-2; D not resolved. Trimming took 4 bases from V and 5 from J, leaving 8 bases between them. This CDR3 is 11 amino acids long. Germline V CDR1 and CDR2: DFQATT, SNEGSKA (reference sequence). CDR3 coding DNA: TGCAGTGCTATCCCCACTTATGGCTACACCTTC. It encodes CSAIPTYGYTF.

This rearrangement joins TRBV5-1 to TRBJ2-3; 7 positions match TRBD1. From germline, CDR1 is SGHRS and CDR2 YFSETQ. This CDR3 region has 14 residues. Trimming cost V 9 bases and J 1 base; bases outside gene matches: 8. CDR3 sequence (DNA): TGCGCCACCACTGATACAGGGGGCACAGATACGCAGTATTTT. Residues: CATTDTGGTDTQYF. The full variable domain, with the rest looked up from reference TRBV5-1 and TRBJ2-3, is KAGVTQTPRYLIKTRGQQVTLSCSPISGHRSVSWYQQTPGQGLQFLFEYFSETQRNKGNFPGRFSGRQFSNSRSEMNVSTLELGDSALYLCATTDTGGTDTQYFGPGTRLTVL.

The J gene is TRBJ2-2, the V gene TRBV9; D perhaps matches TRBD1 (6 bases). Trimming took 3 bases from V and 4 from J, leaving 10 bases between them. The germline gives CDR1 SGDLS, CDR2 YYNGEE. The CDR3 covers 14 residues. In DNA form, the CDR3 reads TGTGCCAGCAGCGGGGGGCCCAGCACCGGGGAGCTGTTTTTT. This encodes CASSGGPSTGELFF.